These 15 T cell receptor beta chains were all obtained from the same sample, sequenced in a study of blood T cell repertoires in COVID-19. The data were produced by immunoSEQ multiplex PCR, yet TCRdb's version contains in-frame clones alone and is incomplete. The table lists roughly 320,000 clones, over 75% of them singletons. The sample taken for sequencing was peripheral blood. The receptors derive from a human donor in a cohort sampled during active COVID-19.

The chain joins TRBV3-1 (or the pseudogene TRBV3-2) to TRBJ1-5, with D maybe TRBD1 (5 bases). V was shortened by 1 base and J by 4 bases, with 11 bases between the two germline ends. Germline V CDR1 and CDR2: LGHDT, YNNKEL (reference sequence). The CDR3 is 15 residues long. CDR3 protein: CASSQGSGGNQPQHF. The CDR3, as DNA: TGTGCCAGCAGCCAAGGATCGGGGGGTAATCAGCCCCAGCATTTT.

In DNA, the CDR3 is TGTGCCAGCAGCGTAGGGGTGACAGGGGGCTACGAGCAGTACTTC. Translating gives CASSVGVTGGYEQYF. The chain has TRBV9 and TRBJ2-7, with 9 bases aligning to TRBD1. Trimming cost V 0 bases and J 3 bases; bases outside gene matches: 4. Germline CDR1 SGDLS, CDR2 YYNGEE. This CDR3 contains 15 residues.

The gene calls are TRBV5-6 and TRBJ1-6, with no clear D. CDR1 is SGHDT, CDR2 YYEEEE, per germline. V lost 5 bases to trimming and J lost 0 bases, with 15 bases between them. The CDR3 covers 17 residues. This chain's CDR3 is CASSYQWASSYNSPLHF. The CDR3 DNA follows: TGTGCCAGCAGTTATCAGTGGGCGAGCTCCTATAATTCACCCCTCCACTTT.

V usage is TRBV30 and J usage is TRBJ2-7; D is possibly TRBD2 (6 bases). The CDR3 loop spans 13 amino acids. Per germline, CDR1 GTSNPN and CDR2 SVGIG (reference sequence). The germline V and J ends were trimmed by 0 bases and 6 bases, with 12 bases remaining between them. The CDR3 is CAWSVGGVSEQYF. Here the CDR3 DNA reads TGTGCCTGGAGTGTAGGCGGGGTGAGCGAGCAGTACTTC.

V is TRBV7-8 and J is TRBJ1-2; TRBD1 aligns across 8 bases. This CDR3 has 16 amino acids. V dropped 2 bases and J dropped 5; count of bases not matched to a gene: 10. Germline assignment: CDR1 SGHVS and CDR2 FQNEAQ. The CDR3 region has the DNA TGTGCCAGCAGCTTAAGAAGTGGGACAGGCCCTTATGGCTACACCTTC. It specifies CASSLRSGTGPYGYTF. Supplemented by reference TRBV7-8 and TRBJ1-2, the full variable domain reads GAGVSQSPRYKVAKRGQDVALRCDPISGHVSLFWYQQALGQGPEFLTYFQNEAQLDKSGLPSDRFFAERPEGSVSTLKIQRTQQEDSAVYLCASSLRSGTGPYGYTFGSGTRLTVV.

The V and J genes are TRBV29-1 and TRBJ1-1; 7 bases align to TRBD1. V shed 7 bases and J 0 bases; nucleotides not matched to a gene: 2. The CDR3 consists of 12 residues. Germline CDR1 SQVTM, CDR2 ANQGSEA. CDR3 DNA: TGCAGCGCGGGACAGCTGAACACTGAAGCTTTCTTT. Translation gives CSAGQLNTEAFF.

The chain has TRBV19 and TRBJ2-1, with TRBD1 matching 7 bases. This CDR3 is built from 14 residues. The germline CDR1 and CDR2 sequences are LNHDA and SQIVND (reference sequence). With 11 bases clipped from V and 1 base from J, the junction kept 8 bases outside the gene matches. For the CDR3, the DNA is TGTGCCTCTTCCCACAGGGGTTCCTACAATGAGCAGTTCTTC. It is translated as CASSHRGSYNEQFF.

This sequence joins TRBV2 and TRBJ2-6; TRBD1 matches 12 bases. The germline gives CDR1 SNHLY, CDR2 FYNNEI. The CDR3 is made up of 17 amino acids. J lost 3 bases, V lost 6 bases, and 6 bases had no gene match. The CDR3 bases are TGTGCCAGCAGACGGGACAGGGGGCTCGGTGGGGCCAACGTCCTGACTTTC. This sequence encodes CASRRDRGLGGANVLTF.

The genes are TRBV3-1 (or the pseudogene TRBV3-2) and TRBJ1-5; perhaps TRBD1 as D (6 bases). Germline V gene data show CDR1 as LGHDT and CDR2 as YNNKEL (reference sequence). This CDR3 comprises 14 residues. The V and J ends lost 5 bases and 5 bases respectively, with 13 bases between them. As DNA, the CDR3 is TGTGCCAGCAGCTTCCGGGACACTTATCAGCCCCAGCATTTT. Protein product: CASSFRDTYQPQHF.

The chain couples TRBV7-8 to TRBJ2-7; 8 positions agree with TRBD1. V shed 5 bases, J shed 1 base, and the junction held 10 bases outside the gene matches. The CDR3 spans 16 residues. The germline V gene has CDR1 SGHVS and CDR2 FQNEAQ. The CDR3 coding sequence is TGTGCCAGCAGCGTCGGACAGGGCCGTCCGTCCTACGAGCAGTACTTC. It encodes CASSVGQGRPSYEQYF.

The chain joins TRBV12-3 or TRBV12-4 to TRBJ1-1, with D possibly TRBD1 on 5 matching bases. The CDR3 consists of 12 residues. V was pared by 9 bases and J by 2 bases, with 10 bases between. The CDR3 spells CARTQGNTEAFF. CDR3 sequence (DNA): TGTGCCAGAACCCAGGGAAACACTGAAGCTTTCTTT.

The chain recombines TRBV19 with TRBJ1-6, with 7 bases matching TRBD1. After removal of 3 bases from V and 3 bases from J, the junction contained 14 bases not matched to a gene. CDR3 length equals 19 residues. Germline CDR1 is LNHDA and CDR2 is SQIVND (reference sequence). CDR3 in DNA: TGTGCCAGTAGTATGCGAGGGACAGAATTTTCATTCTATAATTCACCCCTCCACTTT. Translation: CASSMRGTEFSFYNSPLHF.

The V call is TRBV6-5, the J call TRBJ2-5; D possibly corresponds to TRBD1 (6 bases). Germline CDR1 reads MNHEY; CDR2 reads SVGAGI. The CDR3 runs to 13 residues. V dropped 7 bases and J dropped 4 bases, with 13 bases sitting between them. The CDR3 DNA is TGTGCCAGCAACAGGGAAGTTGGAGAGACCCAGTACTTC. This gives the protein CASNREVGETQYF.

The chain employs TRBV9 and TRBJ1-5; tentative D call: TRBD1 (5 bases). The V gene lost 0 bases and the J gene lost 2 bases, with 9 bases spanning the gap. This CDR3 is built from 15 residues. Germline CDR1 reads SGDLS; CDR2 reads YYNGEE. The CDR3 here is CASSVGGLGNQPQHF. In nucleotides, the CDR3 is TGTGCCAGCAGCGTAGGGGGCCTAGGCAATCAGCCCCAGCATTTT.

The V and J genes are TRBV4-2 and TRBJ2-7; 7 nucleotides agree with TRBD1. Germline values: CDR1 LGHNA, CDR2 YNFKEQ. The length of the CDR3 is 14 residues. The V segment lost 0 bases and the J segment 1 base; nucleotides outside the gene matches: 0. CDR3 nucleotide sequence: TGTGCCAGCAGCCAAGAGGACAGGTCCTACGAGCAGTACTTC. Protein product: CASSQEDRSYEQYF.